This TCR beta chain stems from a study of regulatory T cells in long-lasting Graves disease. This clonotype was found many times. According to the study, TCR beta libraries were built with iRepertoire HTBI primers and CDR3-region Arm-PCR. One entry per CDR3 protein, called by TCRdb with MiXCR from the multiplex PCR reads. The repertoire has 510,000 or so distinct CDR3 sequences, more than 10% of them found once; the top ten carry about 8.3%. Time point reported: newly diagnosed GD, antithyroid drugs for less than 3 months. RNA from PBMCs was the source of the TCR library. V lost 6 bases and J lost 6, with 8 bases in between. The CDR3 is 10 residues long. Per the germline V gene, CDR1 is DFQATT and CDR2 is SNEGSKA (reference sequence). These data are also associated with another study on T cells in Graves' hyperthyroidism and ophthalmopathy.

The V gene is TRBV20-1, the J gene TRBJ2-5; the D is unclear. The sample here was peripheral blood mononuclear cells (PBMCs), taken at new diagnosis, from a patient treated with antithyroid drugs. This clonotype was sampled from a woman in her thirties with Graves disease. CDR3 sequence (DNA): TGCAGTGCCCCACAAAAGACCCAGTACTTC. Its protein is CSAPQKTQYF.